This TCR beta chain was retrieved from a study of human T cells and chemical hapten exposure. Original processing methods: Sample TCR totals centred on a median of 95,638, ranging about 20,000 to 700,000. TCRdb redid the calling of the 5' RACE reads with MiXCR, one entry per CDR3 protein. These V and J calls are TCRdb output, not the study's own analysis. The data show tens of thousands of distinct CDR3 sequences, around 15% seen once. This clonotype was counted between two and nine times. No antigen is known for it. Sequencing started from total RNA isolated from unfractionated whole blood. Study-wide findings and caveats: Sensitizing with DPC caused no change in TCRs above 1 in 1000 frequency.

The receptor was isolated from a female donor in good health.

The CDR3 reads CAGHRTDYGYTF. CDR3 coding DNA: TGTGCCGGGCACAGGACCGACTATGGCTACACCTTC. The genes are TRBV7-9 and TRBJ1-2, with D tentatively TRBD1 (5 bases). The germline V gene has CDR1 SEHNR and CDR2 FQNEAQ (reference sequence). V was trimmed by 11 bases and J by 3 bases, leaving 13 bases between them. The CDR3 covers 12 residues.